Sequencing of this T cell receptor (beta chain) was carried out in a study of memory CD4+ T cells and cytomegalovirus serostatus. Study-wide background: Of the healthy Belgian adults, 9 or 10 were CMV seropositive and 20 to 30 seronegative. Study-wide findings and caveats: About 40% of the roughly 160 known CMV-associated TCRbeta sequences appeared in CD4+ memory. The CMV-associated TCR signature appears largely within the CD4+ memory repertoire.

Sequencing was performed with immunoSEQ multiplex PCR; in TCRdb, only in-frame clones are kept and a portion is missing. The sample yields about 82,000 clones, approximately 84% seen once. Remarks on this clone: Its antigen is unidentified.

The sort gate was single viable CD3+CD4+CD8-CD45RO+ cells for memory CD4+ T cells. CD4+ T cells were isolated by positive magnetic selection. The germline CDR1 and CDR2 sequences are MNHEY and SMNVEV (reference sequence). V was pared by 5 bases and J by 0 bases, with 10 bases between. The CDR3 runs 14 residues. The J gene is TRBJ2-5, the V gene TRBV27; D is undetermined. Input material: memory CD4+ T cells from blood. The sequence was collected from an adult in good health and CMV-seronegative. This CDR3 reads CASSLLSYQETQYF. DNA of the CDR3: TGTGCCAGCAGTCTCCTCTCGTACCAAGAGACCCAGTACTTC.